Below are 8 T cell receptor beta chains sequenced from a single sample in a study of cytomegalovirus exposure and HLA in healthy donors (dated by TCRdb to about 2017). Preparation of the library involved the immunoSEQ multiplex PCR assay. TCRdb provides this immuneACCESS table in a form limited to in-frame rearrangements. Some clones are lacking; in checked studies, under half of them reflect an unresolved V gene, and why the rest are absent is not known. The table for this sample lists about 200,000 clones; around 83% of them were counted only once. Together, the top ten hold around 15% of the sample. Sequenced sample: PBMCs. The receptors were sampled from a woman aged 25-40 years in good health and CMV-seropositive.

V and J are TRBV20-1 and TRBJ2-1; D gene unclear. This CDR3 has 11 residues. From germline, CDR1 is DFQATT and CDR2 SNEGSKA (reference sequence). Trimming shortened V by 5 bases and J by 12 bases, and 14 bases separated the two germline ends. In DNA form, the CDR3 reads TGCAGTGCTCCCCACTCGAATTTGCAGTTCTTC. Protein sequence: CSAPHSNLQFF.

With respect to this clone: This sample also contains other DNA sequences that code for the same CDR3. In DNA form, the CDR3 reads TGCGCCAGCAGCTTGTATAGCAATCAGCCCCAGCATTTT. The encoded protein is CASSLYSNQPQHF. The chain combines TRBV5-1 with TRBJ1-5; unclear D gene. The CDR3 loop spans 13 amino acids. Trimming stripped 1 base from V and 0 bases from J, with 2 bases between. Germline CDR1 reads SGHRS; CDR2 reads YFSETQ. Looking up the rest from reference TRBV5-1 and TRBJ1-5 gives the full variable domain: KAGVTQTPRYLIKTRGQQVTLSCSPISGHRSVSWYQQTPGQGLQFLFEYFSETQRNKGNFPGRFSGRQFSNSRSEMNVSTLELGDSALYLCASSLYSNQPQHFGDGTRLSIL.

The chain links TRBV9 to TRBJ2-5; D possibly corresponds to TRBD1 (5 bases). Germline lookup yields CDR1 SGDLS and CDR2 YYNGEE. This CDR3 is built from 14 residues. Trimming took off 4 bases at V and 5 bases at J, with 15 bases between the two ends. CDR3 coding DNA: TGTGCCAGCAGCATGGGCCATGGGGCGGAGACCCAGTACTTC. This sequence encodes CASSMGHGAETQYF.

This clone was found a few times. The rearrangement uses TRBV2 and TRBJ1-5, with 7 bases lining up with TRBD1. Germline lookup yields CDR1 SNHLY and CDR2 FYNNEI. Germline trimming cut 8 bases from V and 1 base from J; bases unmatched to any gene: 2. CDR3 size: 13 residues. CDR3 amino acids: CASGQVSNQPQHF. As DNA, the CDR3 is TGTGCCAGCGGACAGGTCAGCAATCAGCCCCAGCATTTT.

This chain connects TRBV5-1 to TRBJ2-1, with 14 positions matching TRBD2. This CDR3 contains 17 residues. Per germline, CDR1 SGHRS and CDR2 YFSETQ. Losses at the gene ends were 4 bases for V and 6 bases for J; bases not matched to a gene: 9. The CDR3 loop reads CASSLWTSGRLVNEQFF. In DNA form, the CDR3 reads TGCGCCAGCAGCCTCTGGACTAGCGGGAGGTTAGTCAATGAGCAGTTCTTC.

V usage is TRBV18 and J usage is TRBJ2-6, with D unclear. The CDR3 loop spans 15 amino acids. Germline V gene data show CDR1 as KGHSH and CDR2 as LQKENI. Trimming stripped 4 bases from V and 1 base from J, with 8 bases between. The CDR3 reads CASSHRVSGANVLTF. The CDR3, as DNA: TGTGCCAGCTCACATCGGGTGTCTGGGGCCAACGTCCTGACTTTC.

J is TRBJ2-5 and V is TRBV7-9; the match to TRBD1 covers 8 bases. In germline, CDR1 is SEHNR, CDR2 FQNEAQ (reference sequence). The CDR3 totals 14 residues. Trimming at V came to 1 base and at J to 9 bases, leaving 7 bases not matched to a gene. The CDR3 bases are TGTGCCAGCAGCTTAGAGGGACAGGCAACGTCCCAGTACTTC. Its translation is CASSLEGQATSQYF.

The gene calls are TRBV10-3 and TRBJ2-7; 7 bases agree with TRBD1. From germline, CDR1 is ENHRY and CDR2 SYGVKD. V lost 2 bases, J lost 3 bases, and 1 base stayed unmatched. There are 13 residues in the CDR3. This CDR3 reads CAISERQGYEQYF. CDR3 sequence (DNA): TGTGCCATCAGTGAGAGACAGGGCTACGAGCAGTACTTC.